The text below deals with one TCR beta chain. Antigen unknown. This record comes from a study of monozygotic twins with inflammatory bowel disease. Notes on the study in general: People with IBD had fewer clonotypes in common with others than healthy twins did, especially with disease activity. There was no way to distinguish the different T cell subtypes.

This CDR3 contains 12 residues. Germline CDR1 SGHDT, CDR2 YYEEEE. Researchers ran eight separate cDNA reactions for each sample. UMIs containing a 6-nucleotide sample barcode were added via template switching. TCRdb reprocessed the 5' RACE reads and keeps a single row for each CDR3 protein, giving no DNA. This table lists over 200,000 distinct CDR3 sequences. The sample comprised blood. The receptor was derived from a human donor with ulcerative colitis or Crohn's disease, or a healthy co-twin of an affected twin (not recorded which). This chain connects TRBV5-6 to TRBJ2-1. CDR3: CASSWGFYEQFF.